This record looks at one T cell receptor beta chain sequence and its context. Its specificity is not known. Produced via immunoSEQ multiplex PCR; TCRdb's table is partial and in-frame only. Found here are about 420,000 clones, 70% to 90% of them singletons; the top ten hold approximately 4%. The sample originates from a study of Ad26.COV2.S vaccination and SARS-CoV-2 variants. At the level of the study: Ad26.COV2.S arm of COV1001 included the donor. Each vaccinee took Ad26.COV2.S intramuscularly, once or twice 56 days apart.

Documented treatment: around 19 received Ad26.COV2.S at low or high dose, single or two shots; about five received placebo; per-sample allocation not given. Sample collection was performed on day 63 after the first vaccine or placebo injection. Trimming left V 0 bases short and J 7 bases short, with 8 bases between. The germline gives CDR1 SGDLS, CDR2 YYNGEE. This CDR3 is 14 amino acids long. Regarding the study as a whole: Placebo recipients and vaccine recipients were similar in non-spike TCR breadth. Spike-specific CD8+ and CD4+ T cell responses reportedly showed substantial breadth after vaccination.

This clonotype was obtained from a person between 18 and 65 years old who received the Ad26.COV2.S COVID-19 vaccine or a placebo. The sample consisted of peripheral blood, taken in a trial of Ad26.COV2.S vaccine versus placebo. This chain joins TRBV9 and TRBJ1-6; D unclear. The CDR3 spells CASSVDLGNSPLHF. The CDR3 coding sequence is TGTGCCAGCAGCGTAGATCTGGGGAATTCACCCCTCCACTTT.